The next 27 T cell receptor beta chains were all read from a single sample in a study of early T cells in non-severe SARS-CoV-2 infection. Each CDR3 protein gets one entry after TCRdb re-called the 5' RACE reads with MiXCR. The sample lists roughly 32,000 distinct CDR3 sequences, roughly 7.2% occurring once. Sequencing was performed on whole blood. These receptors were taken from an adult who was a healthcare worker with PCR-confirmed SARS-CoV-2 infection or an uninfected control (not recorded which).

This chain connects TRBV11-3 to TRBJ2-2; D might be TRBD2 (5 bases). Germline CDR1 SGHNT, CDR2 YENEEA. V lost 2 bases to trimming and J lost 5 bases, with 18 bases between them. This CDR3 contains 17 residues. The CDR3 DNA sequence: TGTGCCAGCAGCTTAACGTATGCAGTTAGAGGGACCGGGGAGCTGTTTTTT. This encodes CASSLTYAVRGTGELFF.

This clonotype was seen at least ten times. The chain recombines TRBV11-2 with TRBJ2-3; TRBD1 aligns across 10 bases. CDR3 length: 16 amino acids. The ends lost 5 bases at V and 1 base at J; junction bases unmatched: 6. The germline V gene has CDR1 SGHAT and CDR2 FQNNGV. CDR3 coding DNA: TGTGCCAGCAGCAAAAGAGGGACAGGGGGCACAGATACGCAGTATTTT. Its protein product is CASSKRGTGGTDTQYF.

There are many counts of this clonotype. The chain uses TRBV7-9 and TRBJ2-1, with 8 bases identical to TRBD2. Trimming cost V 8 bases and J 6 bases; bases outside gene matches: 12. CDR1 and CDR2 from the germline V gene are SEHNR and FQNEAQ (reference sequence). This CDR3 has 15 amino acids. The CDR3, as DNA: TGTGCCAGCTCCGCTCTCCGGGGGGGCCCCAATGAGCAGTTCTTC. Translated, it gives CASSALRGGPNEQFF.

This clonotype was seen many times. CDR3: CASSLGRGSFYNEQFF. In nucleotides, the CDR3 is TGTGCCAGCAGCTTAGGTCGCGGGAGTTTTTACAATGAGCAGTTCTTC. The chain has TRBV11-3 and TRBJ2-1; 7 bases are a match to TRBD2. This CDR3 spans 16 amino acids. Germline lookup yields CDR1 SGHNT and CDR2 YENEEA. V gave up 1 base and J gave up 4 bases; unmatched junction bases: 7.

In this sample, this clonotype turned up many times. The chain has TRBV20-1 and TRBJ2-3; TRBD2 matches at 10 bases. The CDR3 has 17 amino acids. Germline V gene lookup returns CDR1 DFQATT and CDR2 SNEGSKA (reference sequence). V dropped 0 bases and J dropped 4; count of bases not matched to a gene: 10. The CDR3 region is CSARDYLGLAEADTQYF. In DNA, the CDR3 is TGCAGTGCTAGAGATTATCTAGGACTAGCGGAGGCAGATACGCAGTATTTT.

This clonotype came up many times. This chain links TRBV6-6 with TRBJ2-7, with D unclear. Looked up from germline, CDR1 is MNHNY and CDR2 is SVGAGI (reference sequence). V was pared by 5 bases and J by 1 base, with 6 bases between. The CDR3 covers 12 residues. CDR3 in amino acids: CASSPQSYEQYF. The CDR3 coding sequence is TGTGCCAGCAGTCCCCAGTCCTACGAGCAGTACTTC.

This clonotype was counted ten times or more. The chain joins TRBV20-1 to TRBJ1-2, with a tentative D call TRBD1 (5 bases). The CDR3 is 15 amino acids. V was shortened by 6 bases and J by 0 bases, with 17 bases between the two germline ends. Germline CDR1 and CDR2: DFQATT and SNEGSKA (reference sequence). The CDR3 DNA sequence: TGCAGTGCACCTCCCGGCGGGGGAGCTAACTATGGCTACACCTTC. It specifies CSAPPGGGANYGYTF.

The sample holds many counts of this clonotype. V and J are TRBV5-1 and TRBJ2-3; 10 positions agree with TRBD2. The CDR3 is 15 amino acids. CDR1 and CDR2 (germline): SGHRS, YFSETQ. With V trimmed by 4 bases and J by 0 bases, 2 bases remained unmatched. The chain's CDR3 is CASSLLAGSTDTQYF. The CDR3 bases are TGCGCCAGCAGCCTACTAGCGGGGAGCACAGATACGCAGTATTTT.

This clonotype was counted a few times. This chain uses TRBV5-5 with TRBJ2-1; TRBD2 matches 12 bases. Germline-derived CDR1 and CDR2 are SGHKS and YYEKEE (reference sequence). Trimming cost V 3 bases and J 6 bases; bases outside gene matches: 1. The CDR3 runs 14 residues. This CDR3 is CASSWTSGTNEQFF. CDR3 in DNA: TGTGCCAGCAGCTGGACTAGCGGGACCAATGAGCAGTTCTTC.

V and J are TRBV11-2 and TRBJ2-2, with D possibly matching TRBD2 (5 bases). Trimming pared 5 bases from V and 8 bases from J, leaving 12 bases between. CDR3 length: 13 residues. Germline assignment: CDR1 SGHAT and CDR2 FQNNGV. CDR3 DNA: TGTGCCAGCAGCCAAGGAGGCGGAGGGGAGCTGTTTTTT. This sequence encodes CASSQGGGGELFF.

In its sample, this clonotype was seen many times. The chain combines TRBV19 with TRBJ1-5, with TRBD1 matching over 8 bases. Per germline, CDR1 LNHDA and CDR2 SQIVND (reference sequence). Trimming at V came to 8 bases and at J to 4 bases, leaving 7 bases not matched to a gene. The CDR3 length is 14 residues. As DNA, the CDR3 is TGTGCCAGTGCCGCAACAGGGGGTAATCAGCCCCAGCATTTT. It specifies CASAATGGNQPQHF.

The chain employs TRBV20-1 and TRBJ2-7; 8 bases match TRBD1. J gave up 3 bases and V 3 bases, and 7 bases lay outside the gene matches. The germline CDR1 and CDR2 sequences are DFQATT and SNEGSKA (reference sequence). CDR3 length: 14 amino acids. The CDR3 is CSARAPGGIYEQYF. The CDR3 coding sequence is TGCAGTGCTAGGGCTCCAGGGGGCATCTACGAGCAGTACTTC.

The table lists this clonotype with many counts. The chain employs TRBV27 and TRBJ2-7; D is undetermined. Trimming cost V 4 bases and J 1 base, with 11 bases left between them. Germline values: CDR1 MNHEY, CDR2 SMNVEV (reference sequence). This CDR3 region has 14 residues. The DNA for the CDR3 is TGTGCCAGCAGTTATCAGGTTTCTTCCTACGAGCAGTACTTC. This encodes CASSYQVSSYEQYF.

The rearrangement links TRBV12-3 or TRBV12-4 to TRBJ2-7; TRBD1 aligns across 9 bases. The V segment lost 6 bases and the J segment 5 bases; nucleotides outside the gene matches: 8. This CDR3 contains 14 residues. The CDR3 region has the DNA TGTGCCAGCAGCCCGGACAGGGGATGGAACGAGCAGTACTTC. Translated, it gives CASSPDRGWNEQYF.

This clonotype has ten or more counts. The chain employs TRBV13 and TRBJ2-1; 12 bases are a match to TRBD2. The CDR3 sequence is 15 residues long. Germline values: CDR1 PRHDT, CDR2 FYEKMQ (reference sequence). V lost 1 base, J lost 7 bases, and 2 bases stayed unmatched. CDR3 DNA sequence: TGTGCCAGCAGCTTAGTGACTAGCGGGAGTAATGAGCAGTTCTTC. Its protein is CASSLVTSGSNEQFF.

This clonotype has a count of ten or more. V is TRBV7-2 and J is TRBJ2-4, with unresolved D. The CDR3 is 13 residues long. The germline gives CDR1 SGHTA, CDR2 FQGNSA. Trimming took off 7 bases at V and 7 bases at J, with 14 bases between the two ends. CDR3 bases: TGTGCCAGCACCAAACTTCCAGACAACATTCAGTACTTC. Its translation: CASTKLPDNIQYF.

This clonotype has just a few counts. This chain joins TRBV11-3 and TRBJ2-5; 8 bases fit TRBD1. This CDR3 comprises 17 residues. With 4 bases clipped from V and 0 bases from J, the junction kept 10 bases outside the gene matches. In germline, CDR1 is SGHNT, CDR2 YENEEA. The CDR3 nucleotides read TGTGCCAGCAGCTCCGGGCCCCGGACAGGGTACCAAGAGACCCAGTACTTC. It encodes CASSSGPRTGYQETQYF.

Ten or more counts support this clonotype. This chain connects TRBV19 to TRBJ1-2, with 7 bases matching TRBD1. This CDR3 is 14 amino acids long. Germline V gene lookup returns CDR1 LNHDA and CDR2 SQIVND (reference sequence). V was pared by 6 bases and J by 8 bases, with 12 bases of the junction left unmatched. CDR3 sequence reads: CASSLQGGGGGYTF. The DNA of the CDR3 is TGTGCCAGTAGCCTTCAAGGGGGCGGCGGAGGCTACACCTTC.

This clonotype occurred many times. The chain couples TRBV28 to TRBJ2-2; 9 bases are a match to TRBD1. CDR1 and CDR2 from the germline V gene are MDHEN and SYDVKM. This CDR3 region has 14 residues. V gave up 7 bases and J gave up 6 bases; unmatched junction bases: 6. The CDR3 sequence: CASTWTGDPGELFF. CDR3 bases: TGTGCCAGCACGTGGACAGGGGACCCCGGGGAGCTGTTTTTT.

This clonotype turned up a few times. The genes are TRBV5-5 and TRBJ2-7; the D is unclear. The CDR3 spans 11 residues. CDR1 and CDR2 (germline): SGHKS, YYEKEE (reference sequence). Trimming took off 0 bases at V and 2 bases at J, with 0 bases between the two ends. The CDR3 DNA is TGTGCCAGCAGCTTGGCCTACGAGCAGTACTTC. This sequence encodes CASSLAYEQYF.

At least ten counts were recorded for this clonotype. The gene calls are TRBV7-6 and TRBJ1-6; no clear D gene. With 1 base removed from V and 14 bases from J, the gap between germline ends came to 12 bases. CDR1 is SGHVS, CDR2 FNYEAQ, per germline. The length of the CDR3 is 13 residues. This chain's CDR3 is CASSLVEWESLHF. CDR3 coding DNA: TGTGCCAGCAGCTTAGTGGAGTGGGAATCCCTCCACTTT.

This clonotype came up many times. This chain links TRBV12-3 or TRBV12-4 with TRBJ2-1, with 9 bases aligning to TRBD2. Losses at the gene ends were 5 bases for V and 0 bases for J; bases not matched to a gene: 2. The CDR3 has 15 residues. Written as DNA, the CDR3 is TGTGCCAGCAGTGATAGCGGGAGCTCCTACAATGAGCAGTTCTTC. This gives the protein CASSDSGSSYNEQFF.

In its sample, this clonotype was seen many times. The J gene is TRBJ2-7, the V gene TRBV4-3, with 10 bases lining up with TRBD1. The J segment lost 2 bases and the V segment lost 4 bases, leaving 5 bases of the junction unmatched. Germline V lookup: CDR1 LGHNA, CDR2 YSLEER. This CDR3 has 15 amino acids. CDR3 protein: CASSRTGTGAYEQYF. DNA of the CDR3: TGCGCCAGCAGCCGAACCGGGACAGGGGCCTACGAGCAGTACTTC.

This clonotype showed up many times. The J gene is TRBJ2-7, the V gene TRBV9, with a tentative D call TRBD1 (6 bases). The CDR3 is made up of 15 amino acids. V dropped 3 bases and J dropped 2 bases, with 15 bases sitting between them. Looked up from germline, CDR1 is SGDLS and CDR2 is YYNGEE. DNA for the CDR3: TGTGCCAGCAGCGCCAGTCCACAGGGTACCTACGAGCAGTACTTC. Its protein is CASSASPQGTYEQYF.

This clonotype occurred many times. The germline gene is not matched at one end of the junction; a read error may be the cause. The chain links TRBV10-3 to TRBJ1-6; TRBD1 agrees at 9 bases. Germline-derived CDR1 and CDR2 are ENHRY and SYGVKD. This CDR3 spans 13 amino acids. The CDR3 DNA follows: TGTGCCGTCAGAGGACAGGGGAATTCACCCCTCCACTTT. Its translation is CAVRGQGNSPLHF.

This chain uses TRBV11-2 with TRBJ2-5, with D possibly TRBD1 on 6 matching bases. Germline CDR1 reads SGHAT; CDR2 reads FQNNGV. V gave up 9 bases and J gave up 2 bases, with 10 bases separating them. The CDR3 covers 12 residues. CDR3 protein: CASTGTQETQYF. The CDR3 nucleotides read TGTGCCAGTACAGGGACGCAAGAGACCCAGTACTTC.

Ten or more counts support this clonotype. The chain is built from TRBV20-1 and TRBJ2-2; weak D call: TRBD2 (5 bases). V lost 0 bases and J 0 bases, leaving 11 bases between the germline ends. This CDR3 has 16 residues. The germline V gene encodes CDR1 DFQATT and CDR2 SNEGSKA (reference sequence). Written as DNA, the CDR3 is TGCAGTGCTAGAGATCCCTCAGCGGCGAACACCGGGGAGCTGTTTTTT. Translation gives CSARDPSAANTGELFF.